The T cell receptor beta chain under discussion was sequenced for a study of blood T cells in healthy people across ages. Primed by a sample-barcoded 5' primer and a J-beta primer mix, a second PCR proceeded for about 6 to 12 cycles. TCRdb reanalysed the 5' RACE reads using MiXCR and keeps one entry per CDR3 protein. The table has around 1,700,000 distinct CDR3 sequences, roughly 27% seen once. V was pared by 8 bases and J by 1 base, with 14 bases between. This CDR3 comprises 14 residues. Germline V lookup: CDR1 KGHSH, CDR2 LQKENI. The TCR comes from a young woman in good health. Specimen: blood. The genes are TRBV18 and TRBJ1-1; D remains unclear. The CDR3 is CASPQQEKNTEAFF. CDR3 DNA: TGTGCCAGCCCCCAGCAGGAAAAGAACACTGAAGCTTTCTTT.